These 2 T cell receptor beta chains came from one sample sequenced in a study of blood T cell repertoires in COVID-19. Assay: immunoSEQ multiplex PCR; the TCRdb copy retains only in-frame clones and omits some. The data contain approximately 190,000 clones, about 85% of them seen just once; the ten biggest clones take up 2.1%. The sequenced sample consisted of peripheral blood. The receptors originated from a man between 70 and 80 years old with active or convalescent COVID-19.

CDR3 sequence reads: CASSSGQGDTEAFF. The CDR3 coding sequence is TGTGCCAGCAGTTCGGGACAGGGGGATACTGAAGCTTTCTTT. V gene TRBV6-6 combines with J gene TRBJ1-1; 11 nucleotides agree with TRBD1. Germline assignment: CDR1 MNHNY and CDR2 SVGAGI (reference sequence). The CDR3 length is 14 residues. The junction had 3 bases not matched to a gene; V was cut back by 4 bases and J by 5 bases.

This clone has only a few counts. This chain joins TRBV5-1 and TRBJ2-1, with TRBD2 matching over 11 bases. V shed 3 bases, J shed 4 bases, and the junction held 6 bases outside the gene matches. The CDR3 length is 16 residues. The germline gives CDR1 SGHRS, CDR2 YFSETQ. The DNA for the CDR3 is TGCGCCAGCAGCTCGTCACTAGCGGGGGAGTACAATGAGCAGTTCTTC. Translation: CASSSSLAGEYNEQFF.